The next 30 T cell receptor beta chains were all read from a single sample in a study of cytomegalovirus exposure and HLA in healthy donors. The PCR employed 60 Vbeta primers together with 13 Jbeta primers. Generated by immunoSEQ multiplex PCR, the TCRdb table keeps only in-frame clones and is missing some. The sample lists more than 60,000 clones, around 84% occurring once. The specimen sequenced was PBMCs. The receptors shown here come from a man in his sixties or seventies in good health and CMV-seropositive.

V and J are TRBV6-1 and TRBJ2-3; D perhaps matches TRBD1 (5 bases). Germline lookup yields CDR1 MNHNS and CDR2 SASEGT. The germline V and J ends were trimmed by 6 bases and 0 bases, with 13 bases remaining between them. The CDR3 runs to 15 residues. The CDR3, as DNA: TGTGCCAGCAGAGAACACAGGCCTAGCACAGATACGCAGTATTTT. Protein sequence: CASREHRPSTDTQYF.

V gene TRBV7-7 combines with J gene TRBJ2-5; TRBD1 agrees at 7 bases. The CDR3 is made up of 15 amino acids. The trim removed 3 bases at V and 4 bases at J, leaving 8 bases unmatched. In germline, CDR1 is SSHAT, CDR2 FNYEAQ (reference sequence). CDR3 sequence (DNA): TGTGCCAGCAGCTTCGGGCAGGGGGTGGGAGAGACCCAGTACTTC. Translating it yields CASSFGQGVGETQYF.

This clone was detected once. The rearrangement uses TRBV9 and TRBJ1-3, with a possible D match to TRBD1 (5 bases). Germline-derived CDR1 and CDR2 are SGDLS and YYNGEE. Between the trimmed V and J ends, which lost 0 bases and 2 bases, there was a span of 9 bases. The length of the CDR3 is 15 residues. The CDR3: CASSVAGLAGNTIYF. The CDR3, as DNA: TGTGCCAGCAGCGTAGCAGGGCTCGCTGGAAACACCATATATTTT.

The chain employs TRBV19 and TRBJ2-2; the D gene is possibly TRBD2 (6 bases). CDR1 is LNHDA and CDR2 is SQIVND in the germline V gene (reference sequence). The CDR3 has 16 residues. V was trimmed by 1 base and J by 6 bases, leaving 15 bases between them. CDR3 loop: CASSIVAGKRAGELFF. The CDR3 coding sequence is TGTGCCAGTAGTATAGTTGCGGGAAAGAGGGCCGGGGAGCTGTTTTTT. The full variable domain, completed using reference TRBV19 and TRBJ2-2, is DGGITQSPKYLFRKEGQNVTLSCEQNLNHDAMYWYRQDPGQGLRLIYYSQIVNDFQKGDIAEGYSVSREKKESFPLTVTSAQKNPTAFYLCASSIVAGKRAGELFFGEGSRLTVL.

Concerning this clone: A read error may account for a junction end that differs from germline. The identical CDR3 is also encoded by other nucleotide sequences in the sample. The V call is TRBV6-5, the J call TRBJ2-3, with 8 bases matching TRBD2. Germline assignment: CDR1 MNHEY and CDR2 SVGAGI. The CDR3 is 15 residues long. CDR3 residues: CASSYRAGGTDTQYF. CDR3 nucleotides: TGTGCCAGCAGTTACCGTGCGGGGGGCACGGATACGCAGTATTTT.

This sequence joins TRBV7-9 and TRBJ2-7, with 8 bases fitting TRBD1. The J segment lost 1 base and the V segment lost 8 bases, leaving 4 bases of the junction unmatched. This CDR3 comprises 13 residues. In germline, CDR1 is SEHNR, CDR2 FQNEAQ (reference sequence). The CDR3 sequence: CASRGTGSYEQYF. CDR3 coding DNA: TGTGCCAGCCGCGGGACAGGATCCTACGAGCAGTACTTC.

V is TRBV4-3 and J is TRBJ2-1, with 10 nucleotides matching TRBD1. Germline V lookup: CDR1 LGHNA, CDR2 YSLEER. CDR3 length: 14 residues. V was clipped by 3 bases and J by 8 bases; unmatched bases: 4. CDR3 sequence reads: CASSHGDRGYEQFF. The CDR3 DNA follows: TGCGCCAGCAGCCATGGGGACAGGGGTTATGAGCAGTTCTTC.

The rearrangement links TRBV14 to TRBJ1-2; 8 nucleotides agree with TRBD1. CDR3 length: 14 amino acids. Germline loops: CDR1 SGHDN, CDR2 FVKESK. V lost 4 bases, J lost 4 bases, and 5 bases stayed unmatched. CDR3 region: CASSRDRGPYGYTF. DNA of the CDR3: TGTGCCAGCAGCCGAGACAGGGGCCCCTATGGCTACACCTTC. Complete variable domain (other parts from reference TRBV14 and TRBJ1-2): EAGVTQFPSHSVIEKGQTVTLRCDPISGHDNLYWYRRVMGKEIKFLLHFVKESKQDESGMPNNRFLAERTGGTYSTLKVQPAELEDSGVYFCASSRDRGPYGYTFGSGTRLTVV.

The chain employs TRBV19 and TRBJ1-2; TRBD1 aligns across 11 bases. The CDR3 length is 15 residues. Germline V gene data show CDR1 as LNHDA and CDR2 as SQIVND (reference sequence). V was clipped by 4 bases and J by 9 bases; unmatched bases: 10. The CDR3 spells CASSRYPGQGESYTF. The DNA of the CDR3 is TGTGCCAGTAGTAGATACCCGGGACAGGGGGAGAGCTACACCTTC.

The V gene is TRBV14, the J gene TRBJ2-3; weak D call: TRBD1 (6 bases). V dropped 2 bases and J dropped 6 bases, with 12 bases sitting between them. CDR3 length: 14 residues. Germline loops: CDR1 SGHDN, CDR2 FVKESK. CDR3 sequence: CASSQSYTGDTQYF. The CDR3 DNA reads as TGTGCCAGCAGCCAATCCTACACAGGGGATACGCAGTATTTT. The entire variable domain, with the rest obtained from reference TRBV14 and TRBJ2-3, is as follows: EAGVTQFPSHSVIEKGQTVTLRCDPISGHDNLYWYRRVMGKEIKFLLHFVKESKQDESGMPNNRFLAERTGGTYSTLKVQPAELEDSGVYFCASSQSYTGDTQYFGPGTRLTVL.

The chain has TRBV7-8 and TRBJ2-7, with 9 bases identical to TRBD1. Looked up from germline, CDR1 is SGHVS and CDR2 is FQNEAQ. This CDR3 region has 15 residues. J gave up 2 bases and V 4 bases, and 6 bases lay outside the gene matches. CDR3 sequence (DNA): TGTGCCAGCAGCTCTACAGGGGGCGCGACCTACGAGCAGTACTTC. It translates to CASSSTGGATYEQYF.

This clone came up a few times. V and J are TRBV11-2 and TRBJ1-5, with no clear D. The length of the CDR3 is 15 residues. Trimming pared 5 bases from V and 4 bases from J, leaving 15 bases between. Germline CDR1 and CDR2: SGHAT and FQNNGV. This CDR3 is CASSQIGAENQPQHF. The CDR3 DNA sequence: TGTGCCAGCAGCCAAATAGGAGCTGAGAATCAGCCCCAGCATTTT. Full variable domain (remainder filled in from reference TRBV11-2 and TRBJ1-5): EAGVAQSPRYKIIEKRQSVAFWCNPISGHATLYWYQQILGQGPKLLIQFQNNGVVDDSQLPKDRFSAERLKGVDSTLKIQPAKLEDSAVYLCASSQIGAENQPQHFGDGTRLSIL.

In nucleotides, the CDR3 is TGTGCCAGCAGCTTGGGACAGGGGGGCACCGGGGAGCTGTTTTTT. Its translation: CASSLGQGGTGELFF. This chain links TRBV7-6 with TRBJ2-2; 11 bases fit TRBD1. CDR3 length: 15 amino acids. After removal of 3 bases from V and 4 bases from J, the junction contained 1 base not matched to a gene. CDR1 and CDR2 from the germline V gene are SGHVS and FNYEAQ.

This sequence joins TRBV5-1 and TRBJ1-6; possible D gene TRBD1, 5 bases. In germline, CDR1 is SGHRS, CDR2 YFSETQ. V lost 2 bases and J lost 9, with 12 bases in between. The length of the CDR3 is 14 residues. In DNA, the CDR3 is TGCGCCAGCAGCTTCGGGGGACTAGGTTCACCCCTCCACTTT. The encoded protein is CASSFGGLGSPLHF.

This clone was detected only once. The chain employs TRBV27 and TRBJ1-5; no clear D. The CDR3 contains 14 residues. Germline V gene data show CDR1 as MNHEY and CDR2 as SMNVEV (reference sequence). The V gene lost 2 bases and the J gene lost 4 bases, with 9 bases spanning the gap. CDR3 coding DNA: TGTGCCAGCAGTTTAGGCGGGGTGAATCAGCCCCAGCATTTT. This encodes CASSLGGVNQPQHF.

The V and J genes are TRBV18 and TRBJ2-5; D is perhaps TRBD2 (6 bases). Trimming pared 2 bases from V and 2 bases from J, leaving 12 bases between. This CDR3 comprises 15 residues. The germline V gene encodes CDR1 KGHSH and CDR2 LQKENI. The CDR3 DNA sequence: TGTGCCAGCTCACCAAGGAGGGCCGTACAAGAGACCCAGTACTTC. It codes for CASSPRRAVQETQYF. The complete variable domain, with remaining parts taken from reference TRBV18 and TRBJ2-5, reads NAGVMQNPRHLVRRRGQEARLRCSPMKGHSHVYWYRQLPEEGLKFMVYLQKENIIDESGMPKERFSAEFPKEGPSILRIQQVVRGDSAAYFCASSPRRAVQETQYFGPGTRLLVL.

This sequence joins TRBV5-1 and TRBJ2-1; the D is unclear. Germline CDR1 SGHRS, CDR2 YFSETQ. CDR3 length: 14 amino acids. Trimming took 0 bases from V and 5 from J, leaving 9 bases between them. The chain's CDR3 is CASSLVVNHNEQFF. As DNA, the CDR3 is TGCGCCAGCAGCTTGGTAGTCAATCACAATGAGCAGTTCTTC.

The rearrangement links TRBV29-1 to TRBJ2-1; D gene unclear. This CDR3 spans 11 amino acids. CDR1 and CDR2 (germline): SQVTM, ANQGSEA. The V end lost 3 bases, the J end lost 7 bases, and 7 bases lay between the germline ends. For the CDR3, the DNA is TGCAGCGTTGAGCCGGGTAATGAGCAGTTCTTC. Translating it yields CSVEPGNEQFF.

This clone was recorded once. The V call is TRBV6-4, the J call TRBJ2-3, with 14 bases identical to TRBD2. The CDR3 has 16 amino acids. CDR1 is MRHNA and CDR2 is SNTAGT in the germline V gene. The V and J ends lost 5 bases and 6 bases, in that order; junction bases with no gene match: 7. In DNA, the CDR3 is TGTGCCAGCAGTCTCGGGACTAGCGGGAGAGGGGATACGCAGTATTTT. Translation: CASSLGTSGRGDTQYF.

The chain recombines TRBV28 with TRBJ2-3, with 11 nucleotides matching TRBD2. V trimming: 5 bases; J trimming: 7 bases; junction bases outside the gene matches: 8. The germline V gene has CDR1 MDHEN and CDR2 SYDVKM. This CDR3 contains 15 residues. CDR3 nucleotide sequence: TGTGCCAGCAGTGGCGGGACTAGCGGTATAAATACGCAGTATTTT. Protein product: CASSGGTSGINTQYF.

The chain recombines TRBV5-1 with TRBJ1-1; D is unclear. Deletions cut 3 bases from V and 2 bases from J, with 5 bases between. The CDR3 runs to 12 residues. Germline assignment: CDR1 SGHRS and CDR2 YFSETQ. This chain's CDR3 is CASSSSNTEAFF. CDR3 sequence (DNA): TGCGCCAGCAGCTCCAGTAACACTGAAGCTTTCTTT. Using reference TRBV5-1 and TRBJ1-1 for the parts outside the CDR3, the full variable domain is KAGVTQTPRYLIKTRGQQVTLSCSPISGHRSVSWYQQTPGQGLQFLFEYFSETQRNKGNFPGRFSGRQFSNSRSEMNVSTLELGDSALYLCASSSSNTEAFFGQGTRLTVV.

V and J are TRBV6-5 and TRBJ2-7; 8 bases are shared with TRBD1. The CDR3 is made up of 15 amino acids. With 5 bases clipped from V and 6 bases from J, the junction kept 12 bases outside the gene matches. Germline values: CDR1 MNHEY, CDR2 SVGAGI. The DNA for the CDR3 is TGTGCCAGCAGTCACGCCGGGACAGGTAGTCGCGAGCAGTACTTC. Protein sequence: CASSHAGTGSREQYF.

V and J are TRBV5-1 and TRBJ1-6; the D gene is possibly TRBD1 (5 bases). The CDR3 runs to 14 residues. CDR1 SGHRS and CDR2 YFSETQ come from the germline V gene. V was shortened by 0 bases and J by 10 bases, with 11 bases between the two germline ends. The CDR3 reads CASSLGTSESPLHF. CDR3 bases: TGCGCCAGCAGCTTGGGGACATCAGAGTCACCCCTCCACTTT.

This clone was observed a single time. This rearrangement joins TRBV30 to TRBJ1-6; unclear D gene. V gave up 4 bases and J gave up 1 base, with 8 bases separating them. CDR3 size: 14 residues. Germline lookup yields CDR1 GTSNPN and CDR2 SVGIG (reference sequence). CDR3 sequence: CAWTRGSYNSPLHF. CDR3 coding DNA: TGTGCCTGGACTAGAGGTTCCTATAATTCACCCCTCCACTTT. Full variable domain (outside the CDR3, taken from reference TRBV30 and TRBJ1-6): SQTIHQWPATLVQPVGSPLSLECTVEGTSNPNLYWYRQAAGRGLQLLFYSVGIGQISSEVPQNLSASRPQDRQFILSSKKLLLSDSGFYLCAWTRGSYNSPLHFGNGTRLTVT.

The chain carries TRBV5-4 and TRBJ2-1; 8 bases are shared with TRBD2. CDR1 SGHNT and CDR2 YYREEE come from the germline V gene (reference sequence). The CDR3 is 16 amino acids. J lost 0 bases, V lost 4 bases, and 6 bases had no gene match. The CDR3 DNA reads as TGTGCCAGCAGCGCGTCACTAGCGGACTCCTACAATGAGCAGTTCTTC. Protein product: CASSASLADSYNEQFF.

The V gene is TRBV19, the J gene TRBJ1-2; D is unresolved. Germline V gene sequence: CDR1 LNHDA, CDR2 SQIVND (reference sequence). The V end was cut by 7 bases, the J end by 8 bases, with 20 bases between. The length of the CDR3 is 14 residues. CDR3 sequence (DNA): TGTGCCAGTAAACCCCCGGGAGGGTCGGGAGGCTACACCTTC. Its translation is CASKPPGGSGGYTF.

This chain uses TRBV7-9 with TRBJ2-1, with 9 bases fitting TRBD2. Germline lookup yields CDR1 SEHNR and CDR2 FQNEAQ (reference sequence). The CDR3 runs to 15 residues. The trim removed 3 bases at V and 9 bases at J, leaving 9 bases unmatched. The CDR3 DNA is TGTGCCAGCAGCTTTCGGGCGGGAGGGCGCGGTGAGCAGTTCTTC. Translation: CASSFRAGGRGEQFF.

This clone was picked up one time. The DNA for the CDR3 is TGTGCCAGTAGAGAGGGGGGTCTAGCGGGAGATCGATCCTACAATGAGCAGTTCTTC. This encodes CASREGGLAGDRSYNEQFF. The chain recombines TRBV19 with TRBJ2-1, with 10 bases matching TRBD2. The junction had 15 bases not matched to a gene; V was cut back by 6 bases and J by 1 base. The CDR3 spans 19 residues. Germline V lookup: CDR1 LNHDA, CDR2 SQIVND (reference sequence). Combining the CDR3 with reference TRBV19 and TRBJ2-1 gives the whole variable domain DGGITQSPKYLFRKEGQNVTLSCEQNLNHDAMYWYRQDPGQGLRLIYYSQIVNDFQKGDIAEGYSVSREKKESFPLTVTSAQKNPTAFYLCASREGGLAGDRSYNEQFFGPGTRLTVL.

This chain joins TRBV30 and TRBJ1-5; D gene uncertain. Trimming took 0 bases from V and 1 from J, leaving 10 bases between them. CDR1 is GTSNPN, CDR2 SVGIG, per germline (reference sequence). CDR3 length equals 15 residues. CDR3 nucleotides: TGTGCCTGGAGTGTTGGAGGGAAGAGCAATCAGCCCCAGCATTTT. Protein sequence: CAWSVGGKSNQPQHF.

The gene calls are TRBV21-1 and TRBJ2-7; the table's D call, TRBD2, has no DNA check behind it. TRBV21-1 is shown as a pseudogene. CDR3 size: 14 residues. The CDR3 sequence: CASSNRNGTYEQYF. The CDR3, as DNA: TGTGCCAGCAGCAATCGAAACGGGACCTACGAGCAGTACTTC.